Listed below are T cell receptor beta chains from one sample, sequenced in a study of graft-versus-host responses after intestinal transplantation. The data were produced by immunoSEQ multiplex PCR, yet TCRdb's version contains in-frame clones alone and is incomplete. Among tens of thousands of clones listed, around nine tenths were seen once. Specimen: PBMCs, collected about 120 days after intestinal transplantation. The receptors originated from a human patient who received an intestinal transplant, so some T cells may come from the graft donor. Each CDR3 is given with its conserved first and last residue. A D gene is named only where the DNA matches it firmly. The listing skips clone size in some rows; elsewhere it reads once, few, many or a size class.

>TRBD2|TRBJ2-1|-|TRBV4-1
TGCGCCAGCAGCCACAGAGCGGGGGGTTACAATGAGCAGTTCTTC
CASSHRAGGYNEQFF
>TRBD2|TRBJ2-5|-|TRBV11-2
TGTGCCAGCAGCGTATTTAGCGGAGTGGGAGGGGAGACCCAGTACTTC
CASSVFSGVGGETQYF
>-|TRBJ1-6|few|TRBV5-8
TGTGCCAGCAGCTTGGAACAGTGGGTATACTCACCCCTCCACTTT
CASSLEQWVYSPLHF
>-|TRBJ2-7|-|TRBV15
TGTGCCACCAGCAGAGAGGGCGAGCAGTACTTC
CATSREGEQYF
>-|TRBJ2-5|-|TRBV29-1
TGCAGCGTTGTAACACAGGGTAACCAAGAGACCCAGTACTTC
CSVVTQGNQETQYF
>-|TRBJ2-1|once|TRBV29-1
TGCAGCGTTGATCTCGCGACGCGGGGGCTCTACAATGAGCAGTTCTTC
CSVDLATRGLYNEQFF
>-|TRBJ2-7|once|TRBV6-1
TGTGCCAGCAGTGAAGCCGCGACAGAGTCCTACGAGCAGTACTTC
CASSEAATESYEQYF
>TRBD2|TRBJ2-1|-|TRBV4-1
TGCGCCAGCAGCCACCAGGGACTAGCGGGAGGATACCGAAGCTCCTACAATGAGCAGTTCTTC
CASSHQGLAGGYRSSYNEQFF
>-|TRBJ2-2|-|TRBV28
TGTGCCAGCAGCCTTCGGCGGGGTAGGGTCGGGGAGCTGTTTTTT
CASSLRRGRVGELFF
>TRBD2|TRBJ2-1|-|TRBV14
TGTGCCAGCAGCCATGTTAGCGGGAGGTCCTACAATGAGCAGTTCTTC
CASSHVSGRSYNEQFF
>-|TRBJ1-1|-|TRBV11-2
TGTGCCAGCAGCTGGAACACTGAAGCTTTCTTT
CASSWNTEAFF
>TRBD1|TRBJ2-1|-|TRBV7-8
TGTGCCAGCAGCATCGGACAGGGGGCTGGGCATGAGCAGTTCTTC
CASSIGQGAGHEQFF
>-|TRBJ2-1|once|TRBV6-5
TGTGCCAGCGGAACTTCTCGCAAATTCTTC
CASGTSRKFF
>-|TRBJ1-6|-|TRBV7-5
TGTGCCAGAAGCTTAGAGAAAACACAGAATTCACCCCTCCACTTT
CARSLEKTQNSPLHF
>-|TRBJ1-1|-|TRBV27
TGTGCCAGCAGATGGCTAAATGAAGCTTTCTTT
CASRWLNEAFF
>TRBD2|TRBJ2-5|-|TRBV5-1
TGCGCCAGCTTCCTAGCGGGAGAAGAGACCCAGTACTTC
CASFLAGEETQYF
>TRBD1|TRBJ2-5|-|TRBV19
TGTGCCAGTAGTAAAGGGACAGGGGTCCAAGAGACCCAGTACTTC
CASSKGTGVQETQYF
>-|TRBJ1-4|-|TRBV5-5
TGTGCCAGCAGCTTGGTGGGGGCCAAGGATGAAAAACTGTTTTTT
CASSLVGAKDEKLFF
>-|TRBJ2-1|-|TRBV2
TGTGCCAAAAGGGGCCCAGGGCGGGATGAGCAGTTCTTC
CAKRGPGRDEQFF
>-|TRBJ2-7|-|TRBV9
TGTGCCAGCAGCGCCGACGGGCTCGAGGACGAGCAGTACTTC
CASSADGLEDEQYF
>-|TRBJ2-2|-|TRBV7-6
TGTGCCAGCAGCCCAAACGGGCACCTGAACACCGGGGAGCTGTTTTTT
CASSPNGHLNTGELFF
>TRBD1|TRBJ2-7|-|TRBV6-5
TGTGCCAGCAGTACCCGACAGGGGGCTGGGTACGAGCAGTACTTC
CASSTRQGAGYEQYF
>-|TRBJ1-2|-|TRBV5-1
TGCGCCAGCAGCTTAGACAGATTAGAGGGCTACACCTTC
CASSLDRLEGYTF
>TRBD1|TRBJ1-5|-|TRBV6-5
TGTGCCAGCAGCCACGGGGGACAGGGTAATCAGCCCCAGCATTTT
CASSHGGQGNQPQHF
>TRBD1|TRBJ1-4|-|TRBV6-1
TGTGCCAGGATCACAGGGGGAAAACTGTTTTTT
CARITGGKLFF
>TRBD2|TRBJ2-1|-|TRBV7-9
TGTGCCAGCAGCTCAGGGACTAGCGCCTACAATGAGCAGTTCTTC
CASSSGTSAYNEQFF
>TRBD2|TRBJ2-7|-|TRBV6-1
TGTGCCAGCAGTGCCCCCGGGACTAGTCGCTACGAGCAGTACTTC
CASSAPGTSRYEQYF
>-|TRBJ1-5|few|TRBV21-1
TGTGCCAGCAGCAAAGGGTCGGACAGTAATCAGCCCCAGCATTTT
CASSKGSDSNQPQHF
>-|TRBJ1-4|-|TRBV28
TGTGCCAGCAGCCCTCCGGCGACAGATAATGAAAAACTGTTTTTT
CASSPPATDNEKLFF
>-|TRBJ1-2|-|TRBV30
TGTGCCTGGAGTGCCTCCGTAAGGCCGGGGGACTATGGCTACACCTTC
CAWSASVRPGDYGYTF
>-|TRBJ2-7|-|TRBV5-4
TGTGCCAGCAGCTTGGGGAGGGGGGGCTCCTACGAGCAGTACTTC
CASSLGRGGSYEQYF
>-|TRBJ2-1|-|TRBV28
TGTGCCAGCAGTACGAGGACAGAGGGTGAGGTCTTC
CASSTRTEGEVF
>-|TRBJ2-7|-|TRBV27
TGTGCCAGCAGTAAGTCAGGGAAGAGCTACGAGCAGTACTTC
CASSKSGKSYEQYF
>TRBD1|TRBJ2-5|-|TRBV5-1
TGCGCCAGCAGCCCGGGGACGTTAGTAGGACAGGGGGAGACCCAGTACTTC
CASSPGTLVGQGETQYF
>-|TRBJ1-1|-|TRBV7-2
TGTGCCAGCAGCCCCCCGGGATTCAAAAACACTGAAGCTTTCTTT
CASSPPGFKNTEAFF
>-|TRBJ1-5|-|TRBV28
TGTGCCAGCAGTGGAGGACACCCTTATCAGCCCCAGCATTTT
CASSGGHPYQPQHF
>-|TRBJ2-7|-|TRBV2
TGTGCCAGCAGTCTTGAGGCGACAGTCCACGAGCAGTACTTC
CASSLEATVHEQYF
>-|TRBJ1-2|-|TRBV27
TGTGCCAGCAGGATGACAGCTAACTATGGCTACACCTTC
CASRMTANYGYTF
>-|TRBJ1-1|-|TRBV2
TGTGCCAGCCACCCCCTGGCTGGGAACACTGAAGCTTTCTTT
CASHPLAGNTEAFF
>TRBD2|TRBJ2-7|-|TRBV7-9
TGTGCCAGCAGCCCTCGGACTAGCGGGATCCTCTACGAGCAGTACTTC
CASSPRTSGILYEQYF
>-|TRBJ1-5|-|TRBV11-3
TGTGCCAGCAGCTTAGAGGAGGGCAGCAATCAGCCCCAGCATTTT
CASSLEEGSNQPQHF
>-|TRBJ2-7|-|TRBV27
TGTGCCAGCAGCTTGGTAGGGGCTTACGAGCAGTACTTC
CASSLVGAYEQYF
>-|TRBJ2-7|-|TRBV6-6
TGTGCCAGCAGTTACTCGATGCTCGACGAGCAGTACTTC
CASSYSMLDEQYF
>TRBD1|TRBJ2-5|-|TRBV6-5
TGTGCCACCACGACAGGGAAAGAGACCCAGTACTTC
CATTTGKETQYF
>-|TRBJ2-5|-|TRBV11-1
TGTGCCAGCAGCTTAGACGTCAAGTGGGGCGGACAAGAGACCCAGTACTTC
CASSLDVKWGGQETQYF
>TRBD2|TRBJ2-6|-|TRBV4-1
TGCGCCAGCAGCCAACCGAGCGGGGCTGGGGCCAACGTCCTGACTTTC
CASSQPSGAGANVLTF
>-|TRBJ1-1|-|TRBV19
TGTGCCAGTAGTCCTCGTAACACTGGAGCTTTCTTT
CASSPRNTGAFF
>TRBD1|TRBJ1-1|-|TRBV19
TGTGCCAGGAAAGGACAGGTACCTACTGAAGCTTTCTTT
CARKGQVPTEAFF
>TRBD2|TRBJ2-3|-|TRBV7-7
TGTGCCAGCAGTCTGCTGCCGACTAGCGGGGCAAACACAGATACGCAGTATTTT
CASSLLPTSGANTDTQYF
>-|TRBJ1-1|-|TRBV19
TGTGCCAGTAACCGGGACGCCAGAGGTAGTTCTGAAGCTTTCTTT
CASNRDARGSSEAFF
>TRBD2|TRBJ2-1|-|TRBV5-1
TGCGCCAGCAGCTTGCGTGGACTAGGATCCAATGAGCAGTTCTTC
CASSLRGLGSNEQFF
>-|TRBJ2-5|once|TRBV28
TGTGCCAGCAGTTTACCTCTGGGGGCTGGACTAGGGGAGGATTTCGGGGAGACCCAGTACTTC
CASSLPLGAGLGEDFGETQYF
>TRBD1|TRBJ2-1|-|TRBV7-7
TGTGCCAGCAGCCGGGACAGGATTACCAATGAGCAGTTCTTC
CASSRDRITNEQFF
>-|TRBJ2-1|-|TRBV28
TGTGCCAGCAGTTTGGGCCTAAGCTCCTACAATGAGCAGTTCTTC
CASSLGLSSYNEQFF